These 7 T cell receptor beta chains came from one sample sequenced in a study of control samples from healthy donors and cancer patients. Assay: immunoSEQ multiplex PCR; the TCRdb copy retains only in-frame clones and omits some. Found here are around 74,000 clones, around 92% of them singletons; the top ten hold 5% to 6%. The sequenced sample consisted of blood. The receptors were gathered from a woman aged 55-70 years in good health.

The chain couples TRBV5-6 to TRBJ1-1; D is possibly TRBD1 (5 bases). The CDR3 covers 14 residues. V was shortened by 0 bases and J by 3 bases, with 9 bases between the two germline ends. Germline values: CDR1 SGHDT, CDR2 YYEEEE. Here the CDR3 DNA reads TGTGCCAGCAGCTTGGGAGGGGCGGACACTGAAGCTTTCTTT. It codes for CASSLGGADTEAFF.

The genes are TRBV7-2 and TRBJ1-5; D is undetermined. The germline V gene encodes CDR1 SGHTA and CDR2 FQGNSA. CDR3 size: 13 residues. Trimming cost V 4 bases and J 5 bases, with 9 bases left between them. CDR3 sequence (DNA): TGTGCCAGCAGCTCCAGGTGGGATCAGCCCCAGCATTTT. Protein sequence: CASSSRWDQPQHF.

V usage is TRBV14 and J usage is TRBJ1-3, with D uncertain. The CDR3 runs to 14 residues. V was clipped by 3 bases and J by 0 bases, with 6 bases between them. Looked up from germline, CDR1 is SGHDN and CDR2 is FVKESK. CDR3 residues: CASSQSDSGNTIYF. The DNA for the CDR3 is TGTGCCAGCAGCCAGTCAGACTCTGGAAACACCATATATTTT. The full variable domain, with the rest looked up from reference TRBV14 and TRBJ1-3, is EAGVTQFPSHSVIEKGQTVTLRCDPISGHDNLYWYRRVMGKEIKFLLHFVKESKQDESGMPNNRFLAERTGGTYSTLKVQPAELEDSGVYFCASSQSDSGNTIYFGEGSWLTVV.

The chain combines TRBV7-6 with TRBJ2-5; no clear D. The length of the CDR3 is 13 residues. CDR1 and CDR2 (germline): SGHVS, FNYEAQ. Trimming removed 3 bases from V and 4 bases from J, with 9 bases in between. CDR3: CASSFTGRETQYF. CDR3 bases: TGTGCCAGCAGCTTCACCGGTCGAGAGACCCAGTACTTC.

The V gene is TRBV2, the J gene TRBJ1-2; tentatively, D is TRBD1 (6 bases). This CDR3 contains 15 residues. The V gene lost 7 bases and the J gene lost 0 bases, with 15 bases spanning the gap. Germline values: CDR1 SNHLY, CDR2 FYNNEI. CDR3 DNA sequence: TGTGCCAGCAAGCTCCGGGACACCTCTAACTATGGCTACACCTTC. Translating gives CASKLRDTSNYGYTF.

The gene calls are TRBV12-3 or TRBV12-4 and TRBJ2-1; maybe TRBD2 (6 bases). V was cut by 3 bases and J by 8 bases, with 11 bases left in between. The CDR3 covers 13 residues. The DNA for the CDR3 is TGTGCCAGCAGTTTGCGGGGTCTTGATGAGCAGTTCTTC. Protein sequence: CASSLRGLDEQFF.

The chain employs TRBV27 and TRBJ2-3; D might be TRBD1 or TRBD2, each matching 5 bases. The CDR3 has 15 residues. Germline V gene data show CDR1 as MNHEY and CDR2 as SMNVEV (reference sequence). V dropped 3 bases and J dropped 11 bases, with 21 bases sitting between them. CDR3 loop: CASSFVGLQAGRQYF. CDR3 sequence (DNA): TGTGCCAGCAGTTTTGTGGGGTTACAGGCAGGGAGGCAGTATTTT.